This T cell receptor (beta chain) was recorded in a study of PD-1 blockade in mismatch repair-deficient tumors. Study at large: All were previously treated, progressing patients with 12 mismatch repair-deficient cancer types. Whole-study results and caveats: Tumor-resident clones, often undetectable pretreatment in blood, expanded then contracted after pembrolizumab.

Clones were sequenced by immunoSEQ multiplex PCR, and TCRdb holds only the in-frame ones, with some missing. The sample has around 38,000 clones; 70% to 80% are singletons. The V gene lost 2 bases and the J gene lost 1 base, with 16 bases spanning the gap. Germline values: CDR1 SGHRS, CDR2 YFSETQ. The CDR3 sequence is 16 residues long. PCR or immunohistochemistry showed mismatch repair deficiency in every enrolled patient. TCRs were sequenced from a few patients responding to pembrolizumab. With respect to this clone: As yet, its antigen is unknown.

The sample here was peripheral blood, taken 4 weeks after starting pembrolizumab. V gene TRBV5-1 combines with J gene TRBJ2-7; D could derive from TRBD1 or TRBD2 (5 bases each). This clonotype was sampled from an adult with mismatch repair-deficient cancer. DNA of the CDR3: TGCGCCAGCAGCTTCCTCGGATCGGGGCCATCCTACGAGCAGTACTTC. Translating gives CASSFLGSGPSYEQYF.